This T cell receptor (beta chain) stems from a study of cytomegalovirus exposure and HLA in healthy donors. V was shortened by 3 bases and J by 2 bases, with 12 bases between the two germline ends. Looked up from germline, CDR1 is SGHTA and CDR2 is FQGNSA. The CDR3 is made up of 15 amino acids. Concerning this clone itself: Its antigen is not identified.

Points from the study as a whole: Judged likely to be a sequencing artifact was a cluster of highly shared sequence variants. The study flagged about 160 TCR beta chains as cytomegalovirus-associated. In most subjects, TCR beta sequences reportedly gave accurate predictions of HLA-A and HLA-B alleles.

PCR was performed using 60 Vbeta and 13 Jbeta primers. Sequenced by immunoSEQ multiplex PCR; TCRdb stores in-frame clones only, minus some. The repertoire holds around 86,000 clones, with around 80% as singletons. This rearrangement joins TRBV7-2 to TRBJ2-3, with D possibly TRBD1 on 5 matching bases. The specimen was PBMCs. The sequence was collected from a man aged 45-65 years in good health and CMV-seropositive. The CDR3 loop is CASSFATENTDTQYF. The CDR3 DNA follows: TGTGCCAGCAGCTTTGCGACAGAGAACACAGATACGCAGTATTTT.